Below are 8 T cell receptor beta chains sequenced from a single sample in a study of OX40 agonist ivuxolimab in advanced cancers. Profiling relied on immunoSEQ multiplex PCR, and the TCRdb table lists in-frame clones only, not all of them. In the table there are under 85,000 clones, just over 85% of which are singletons. The sample here was CD4+ or CD8+ T cells sorted from blood, taken in a trial of the OX40 agonist ivuxolimab. The receptors were gathered from an adult with an advanced solid tumor such as melanoma, head and neck, liver or kidney cancer.

V is TRBV2 and J is TRBJ2-3; D may be TRBD2 (6 bases). There are 14 residues in the CDR3. CDR1 and CDR2 (germline): SNHLY, FYNNEI. Between the trimmed V and J ends, which lost 5 bases and 0 bases, there was a span of 9 bases. CDR3 in DNA: TGTGCCAGCAGTCGTGGGACTAGCACAGATACGCAGTATTTT. It is translated as CASSRGTSTDTQYF.

J is TRBJ2-1 and V is TRBV19, with D perhaps matching TRBD1 or TRBD2 (5 bases each). CDR1 and CDR2 (germline): LNHDA, SQIVND (reference sequence). Between the trimmed V and J ends, which lost 3 bases and 4 bases, there was a span of 13 bases. The length of the CDR3 is 15 residues. Here the CDR3 DNA reads TGTGCCAGTAGTATCCCCGGGGCCCCATACAATGAGCAGTTCTTC. Its translation: CASSIPGAPYNEQFF.

This clone was seen more than once but under ten times. The chain has TRBV19 and TRBJ1-1; D gene ambiguous. CDR1 LNHDA and CDR2 SQIVND come from the germline V gene (reference sequence). V lost 4 bases, J lost 1 base, and 1 base lay in between. CDR3 length: 11 residues. The DNA of the CDR3 is TGTGCCAGTAGTAGGAACACTGAAGCTTTCTTT. It encodes CASSRNTEAFF.

The genes are TRBV28 and TRBJ1-1; D is ambiguous. The CDR3 length is 13 residues. CDR1 and CDR2 from the germline V gene are MDHEN and SYDVKM. V lost 6 bases and J lost 1, with 9 bases in between. The CDR3 DNA is TGTGCCAGCAGCCTACAGAGGAACACTGAAGCTTTCTTT. Translated, it gives CASSLQRNTEAFF.

The chain couples TRBV19 to TRBJ2-2, with 8 bases identical to TRBD2. The CDR3 has 16 amino acids. Germline V gives CDR1 LNHDA, CDR2 SQIVND (reference sequence). V was clipped by 4 bases and J by 3 bases; unmatched bases: 7. This CDR3 is CASSRRTGGDTGELFF. CDR3 nucleotide sequence: TGTGCCAGTAGTAGACGGACGGGAGGGGACACCGGGGAGCTGTTTTTT.

The chain combines TRBV11-3 with TRBJ2-7, with 7 bases identical to TRBD2. Germline CDR1 and CDR2: SGHNT and YENEEA. V lost 2 bases, J lost 6 bases, and 10 bases stayed unmatched. This CDR3 has 15 amino acids. CDR3 amino acids: CASSLRLAEPLEQYF. The CDR3 region has the DNA TGTGCCAGCAGCTTACGGCTAGCGGAACCCCTCGAGCAGTACTTC.

The V and J genes are TRBV19 and TRBJ2-5, with D perhaps matching TRBD1 (6 bases). The germline V gene has CDR1 LNHDA and CDR2 SQIVND (reference sequence). This CDR3 contains 13 residues. Trimming removed 1 base from V and 5 bases from J, with 8 bases in between. In DNA, the CDR3 is TGTGCCAGTAGTATAGTCACAGGGGAGACCCAGTACTTC. Amino acids: CASSIVTGETQYF. Based on the CDR3 plus reference TRBV19 and TRBJ2-5, the full variable domain is DGGITQSPKYLFRKEGQNVTLSCEQNLNHDAMYWYRQDPGQGLRLIYYSQIVNDFQKGDIAEGYSVSREKKESFPLTVTSAQKNPTAFYLCASSIVTGETQYFGPGTRLLVL.

The V gene is TRBV5-4, the J gene TRBJ2-2; TRBD1 aligns across 9 bases. V dropped 4 bases and J dropped 4; count of bases not matched to a gene: 8. The CDR3 totals 16 residues. Germline V gene data show CDR1 as SGHNT and CDR2 as YYREEE (reference sequence). CDR3 DNA: TGTGCCAGCAGCCCACTACAGGGGGCTAGCACCGGGGAGCTGTTTTTT. Translated, it gives CASSPLQGASTGELFF. Full variable domain (missing parts from reference TRBV5-4 and TRBJ2-2): ETGVTQSPTHLIKTRGQQVTLRCSSQSGHNTVSWYQQALGQGPQFIFQYYREEENGRGNFPPRFSGLQFPNYSSELNVNALELDDSALYLCASSPLQGASTGELFFGEGSRLTVL.